What follows are 30 T cell receptor beta chains derived from one specimen sequenced in a study of T cell responses to AZD1222 COVID-19 vaccine. Sequencing used immunoSEQ multiplex PCR; TCRdb keeps in-frame clones, though not all of them. This table has fewer than 200,000 clones, 80% to 90% appearing once. The sequencing used peripheral blood, collected 28 days after the second AZD1222 dose. All receptors come from an adult who received the AZD1222 COVID-19 vaccine.

The rearrangement links TRBV11-1 to TRBJ1-2, with 8 nucleotides matching TRBD1. The V gene end was trimmed by 5 bases and the J gene end by 7 bases; junction bases not matched to a gene: 12. Germline V gives CDR1 SGHAT, CDR2 FQDESV (reference sequence). This CDR3 has 15 amino acids. The CDR3 protein is CASSHQTQGAVGYTF. CDR3 DNA sequence: TGTGCCAGCAGCCATCAAACGCAGGGGGCGGTTGGCTACACCTTC.

The V gene is TRBV30, the J gene TRBJ1-6; D uncertain. The CDR3 is 13 amino acids. Germline values: CDR1 GTSNPN, CDR2 SVGIG (reference sequence). V gave up 3 bases and J gave up 10 bases, with 13 bases separating them. The CDR3 loop reads CAWRGGVVSPLHF. The CDR3 DNA sequence: TGTGCCTGGAGGGGAGGTGTGGTGTCACCCCTCCACTTT.

The chain carries TRBV11-2 and TRBJ2-3; TRBD2 is a possible D gene (6 bases). The CDR3 loop spans 17 amino acids. Trimming pared 6 bases from V and 1 base from J, leaving 20 bases between. In germline, CDR1 is SGHAT, CDR2 FQNNGV. The CDR3, as DNA: TGTGCCAGCAGATCTCTCAGGAGGGGCATGGGCACAGATACGCAGTATTTT. This sequence encodes CASRSLRRGMGTDTQYF.

This sequence joins TRBV19 and TRBJ2-2; no definite D call. Trimming took off 0 bases at V and 5 bases at J, with 7 bases between the two ends. Germline V CDR1 and CDR2: LNHDA, SQIVND (reference sequence). The length of the CDR3 is 14 residues. The CDR3 here is CASSIDFGTGELFF. The CDR3 nucleotides read TGTGCCAGTAGTATAGATTTCGGTACCGGGGAGCTGTTTTTT.

The chain recombines TRBV5-1 with TRBJ1-2; D remains ambiguous. Germline-derived CDR1 and CDR2 are SGHRS and YFSETQ. There are 14 residues in the CDR3. Trimming took off 5 bases at V and 2 bases at J, with 13 bases between the two ends. Here the CDR3 DNA reads TGCGCCAGCAGAGCGGACCCTACCAACTATGGCTACACCTTC. It encodes CASRADPTNYGYTF.

This sequence joins TRBV7-3 and TRBJ2-1, with unresolved D. Germline assignment: CDR1 SGHTA and CDR2 FQGTGA. V was cut by 5 bases and J by 0 bases, with 11 bases left in between. CDR3 size: 15 residues. The CDR3 loop reads CASSIDLSSYNEQFF. The DNA for the CDR3 is TGTGCCAGCAGCATCGATTTAAGCTCCTACAATGAGCAGTTCTTC.

The CDR3 protein is CAWGEAGGLRNEQFF. CDR3 DNA sequence: TGTGCCTGGGGAGAAGCGGGGGGCCTACGGAACGAGCAGTTCTTC. V usage is TRBV30 and J usage is TRBJ2-1; 9 bases align to TRBD2. CDR3 length: 15 amino acids. Germline V gene lookup returns CDR1 GTSNPN and CDR2 SVGIG (reference sequence). V trimming: 5 bases; J trimming: 10 bases; junction bases outside the gene matches: 15.

The chain has TRBV6-6 and TRBJ1-6, with 7 bases matching TRBD1. In germline, CDR1 is MNHNY, CDR2 SVGAGI (reference sequence). With 7 bases clipped from V and 7 bases from J, the junction kept 7 bases outside the gene matches. The CDR3 has 14 amino acids. The CDR3 DNA is TGTGCCAGCACCTCGACAGGGCTAAATTCACCCCTCCACTTT. Encoded protein: CASTSTGLNSPLHF.

V usage is TRBV18 and J usage is TRBJ1-1; perhaps TRBD1 as D (6 bases). In germline, CDR1 is KGHSH, CDR2 LQKENI. This CDR3 is built from 16 residues. V was pared by 4 bases and J by 1 base, with 16 bases between. The CDR3 DNA is TGTGCCAGCTCACGTAGTCTAACAGGGCCGAACACTGAAGCTTTCTTT. This gives the protein CASSRSLTGPNTEAFF.

This chain links TRBV5-1 with TRBJ1-2, with a possible D match to TRBD1 (5 bases). CDR1 is SGHRS and CDR2 is YFSETQ in the germline V gene. The length of the CDR3 is 11 residues. In nucleotides, the CDR3 is TGCGCAGAGTGGTCAGGGAATGGCTACACCTTC. It codes for CAEWSGNGYTF. Full variable domain (missing parts from reference TRBV5-1 and TRBJ1-2): KAGVTQTPRYLIKTRGQQVTLSCSPISGHRSVSWYQQTPGQGLQFLFEYFSETQRNKGNFPGRFSGRQFSNSRSEMNVSTLELGDSALYLCAEWSGNGYTFGSGTRLTVV.

This clone was observed a few times. The chain employs TRBV6-4 and TRBJ2-1, with 11 bases that match TRBD2. The CDR3 contains 15 residues. The V and J ends lost 0 bases and 6 bases, in that order; junction bases with no gene match: 1. Per the germline V gene, CDR1 is MRHNA and CDR2 is SNTAGT. The DNA of the CDR3 is TGTGCCAGCAGTGACTCTAGCGGGGGGGCCAATGAGCAGTTCTTC. It codes for CASSDSSGGANEQFF.

This clone occurred a few times. V usage is TRBV5-1 and J usage is TRBJ1-6; 10 bases align to TRBD1. Trimming cost V 5 bases and J 4 bases; bases outside gene matches: 3. The CDR3 is 15 amino acids. CDR1 and CDR2 (germline): SGHRS, YFSETQ. The CDR3 DNA reads TGCGCCAGCAGACCGGACAGGGGGTATAATTCACCCCTCCACTTT. It is translated as CASRPDRGYNSPLHF.

This clone was detected only once. V usage is TRBV9 and J usage is TRBJ1-6, with 9 bases aligning to TRBD1. Germline V gene data show CDR1 as SGDLS and CDR2 as YYNGEE. V shed 0 bases, J shed 9 bases, and the junction held 4 bases outside the gene matches. This CDR3 has 15 amino acids. For the CDR3, the DNA is TGTGCCAGCAGCGTAGAGGGACAGGGAGGTTCACCCCTCCACTTT. It yields the protein CASSVEGQGGSPLHF.

This rearrangement joins TRBV6-5 to TRBJ1-2; the D is unclear. The CDR3 runs to 10 residues. The V end lost 10 bases, the J end lost 4 bases, and 7 bases lay between the germline ends. Germline V gene sequence: CDR1 MNHEY, CDR2 SVGAGI. The CDR3 protein is CAKALYGYTF. As DNA, the CDR3 is TGTGCCAAGGCCCTCTATGGCTACACCTTC.

The rearrangement joins TRBV6-4 to TRBJ2-1; D unclear. CDR1 and CDR2 from the germline V gene are MRHNA and SNTAGT. The V gene lost 3 bases and the J gene lost 9 bases, with 15 bases spanning the gap. The CDR3 has 14 amino acids. Here the CDR3 reads CASSDDLGAREQFF. Written as DNA, the CDR3 is TGTGCCAGCAGTGATGATCTAGGCGCACGTGAGCAGTTCTTC.

This chain connects TRBV27 to TRBJ1-2, with TRBD1 matching 8 bases. The CDR3 loop spans 16 amino acids. V was clipped by 4 bases and J by 3 bases; unmatched bases: 10. The germline CDR1 and CDR2 sequences are MNHEY and SMNVEV (reference sequence). CDR3 residues: CASSSNFGDRYYGYTF. The DNA of the CDR3 is TGTGCCAGCAGTTCCAACTTTGGGGACAGGTACTATGGCTACACCTTC.

This chain links TRBV2 with TRBJ1-6; no definite D call. The CDR3 loop spans 15 amino acids. In germline, CDR1 is SNHLY, CDR2 FYNNEI. V gave up 2 bases and J gave up 5 bases, with 10 bases separating them. The CDR3 sequence: CASSEMGRNNSPLHF. CDR3 nucleotides: TGTGCCAGCAGTGAAATGGGGAGGAATAATTCACCCCTCCACTTT.

The rearrangement uses TRBV19 and TRBJ1-5, with no clear D. Trimming stripped 5 bases from V and 1 base from J, with 3 bases between. Germline lookup yields CDR1 LNHDA and CDR2 SQIVND (reference sequence). The CDR3 has 12 residues. The CDR3 coding sequence is TGTGCCAGTAGTTGGAGCAATCAGCCCCAGCATTTT. This codes for CASSWSNQPQHF.

This clone was recorded once. A much larger clone lies a single base off, so this may be a read error. The gene calls are TRBV19 and TRBJ1-1; maybe TRBD1 (5 bases). Per germline, CDR1 LNHDA and CDR2 SQIVND (reference sequence). This CDR3 comprises 13 residues. The V end lost 2 bases, the J end lost 1 base, and 5 bases lay between the germline ends. CDR3 coding DNA: TGTGCCAGTAGTATAAGGGGGAACACTGAAGCTTTCTTT. Its translation: CASSIRGNTEAFF.

The V gene is TRBV7-2, the J gene TRBJ2-5; D is possibly TRBD2 (5 bases). V was clipped by 5 bases and J by 5 bases, with 15 bases between them. Germline lookup yields CDR1 SGHTA and CDR2 FQGNSA. The CDR3 has 14 residues. CDR3 sequence reads: CASSSLDFTETQYF. The CDR3 DNA is TGTGCCAGCAGCAGTCTGGACTTTACGGAGACCCAGTACTTC.

The J gene is TRBJ1-1, the V gene TRBV7-2; D is possibly TRBD1 (5 bases). The germline CDR1 and CDR2 sequences are SGHTA and FQGNSA. Deletions cut 2 bases from V and 0 bases from J, with 10 bases between. The CDR3 runs to 15 residues. This CDR3 reads CASSLSGGLNTEAFF. The CDR3 nucleotides read TGTGCCAGCAGCTTATCGGGGGGATTGAACACTGAAGCTTTCTTT. The full variable domain, completed using reference TRBV7-2 and TRBJ1-1, is GAGVSQSPSNKVTEKGKDVELRCDPISGHTALYWYRQSLGQGLEFLIYFQGNSAPDKSGLPSDRFSAERTGGSVSTLTIQRTQQEDSAVYLCASSLSGGLNTEAFFGQGTRLTVV.

The chain uses TRBV2 and TRBJ1-5; tentatively, D is TRBD1 (5 bases). Germline values: CDR1 SNHLY, CDR2 FYNNEI. The CDR3 extends over 17 amino acids. V was shortened by 1 base and J by 4 bases, with 17 bases between the two germline ends. The CDR3 protein is CASSEGGRPYGNQPQHF. The CDR3 DNA is TGTGCCAGCAGTGAAGGGGGACGGCCATATGGGAATCAGCCCCAGCATTTT.

The count of this clone is one. The rearrangement uses TRBV11-2 and TRBJ2-6; tentatively, D is TRBD1 (6 bases). Per germline, CDR1 SGHAT and CDR2 FQNNGV. This CDR3 has 16 residues. Between the trimmed V and J ends, which lost 4 bases and 1 base, there was a span of 11 bases. In nucleotides, the CDR3 is TGTGCCAGCAGCTGGCAGCAGGGGTCTGGGGCCAACGTCCTGACTTTC. Protein sequence: CASSWQQGSGANVLTF.

On this clone: Its ends do not fully match the called genes, so a read error is possible. The rearrangement links TRBV10-3 to TRBJ2-2, with 9 positions matching TRBD1. The germline V gene encodes CDR1 ENHRY and CDR2 SYGVKD. This CDR3 has 13 residues. CDR3 DNA sequence: TGTGCCCTCAGGGACAGGGAGGCCGGGGAGCTGTTTTTT. This translates into CALRDREAGELFF.

The V gene is TRBV7-3, the J gene TRBJ2-1; TRBD1 aligns across 8 bases. There are 16 residues in the CDR3. In germline, CDR1 is SGHTA, CDR2 FQGTGA. Unmatched junction bases numbered 8, after V lost 5 bases and J lost 2 bases. Written as DNA, the CDR3 is TGTGCCAGCAGCCTTCTCTCACAGGGGGCCTACAATGAGCAGTTCTTC. Its translation is CASSLLSQGAYNEQFF.

The V call is TRBV9, the J call TRBJ1-6; D remains ambiguous. Trimming left V 3 bases short and J 0 bases short, with 7 bases between. Germline V gene lookup returns CDR1 SGDLS and CDR2 YYNGEE. CDR3 length equals 15 residues. The CDR3 sequence is CASSAVSSYNSPLHF. The CDR3 nucleotides read TGTGCCAGCAGCGCCGTGAGCTCCTATAATTCACCCCTCCACTTT.

This chain joins TRBV5-4 and TRBJ2-1; D is undetermined. The V end was cut by 5 bases, the J end by 9 bases, with 21 bases between. CDR1 is SGHNT and CDR2 is YYREEE in the germline V gene (reference sequence). CDR3 size: 15 residues. The CDR3 spells CASRSDPIRVSEQFF. CDR3 sequence (DNA): TGTGCCAGCAGATCGGACCCTATTCGGGTGTCTGAGCAGTTCTTC.

CDR3 in amino acids: CASNSGQWNTEAFF. The DNA for the CDR3 is TGTGCCAGTAACTCGGGACAGTGGAACACTGAAGCTTTCTTT. The chain has TRBV19 and TRBJ1-1; 7 bases are a match to TRBD1. The CDR3 length is 14 residues. Per germline, CDR1 LNHDA and CDR2 SQIVND (reference sequence). V dropped 7 bases and J dropped 1; count of bases not matched to a gene: 6.

This chain links TRBV25-1 with TRBJ1-3; no clear D gene. CDR3 length: 12 residues. The V end lost 2 bases, the J end lost 6 bases, and 5 bases lay between the germline ends. Per the germline V gene, CDR1 is MGHDK and CDR2 is SYGVNS. In DNA form, the CDR3 reads TGTGCCAGCAGTGAAATGGAAAACACCATATATTTT. Amino acid sequence: CASSEMENTIYF.

The V gene is TRBV18, the J gene TRBJ2-2, with TRBD1 matching over 9 bases. The CDR3 length is 15 residues. The V and J ends lost 4 bases and 1 base, in that order; junction bases with no gene match: 1. Germline values: CDR1 KGHSH, CDR2 LQKENI. The CDR3 reads CASSQDRGNTGELFF. The CDR3, as DNA: TGTGCCAGCTCACAGGACAGGGGGAACACCGGGGAGCTGTTTTTT.